This T cell receptor beta chain was observed in a study of T cells expressing NK-cell markers. The CDR3 is made up of 13 amino acids. TCRdb reprocessed the 5' RACE reads, keeping one entry per CDR3 protein, no DNA. The specimen's table records about 550,000 distinct CDR3 sequences. The chain links TRBV12-3 or TRBV12-4 to TRBJ2-1; no DNA is available, so the TRBD1 call from TCRdb remains unchecked. The clonotype comes from a man aged 18 to 30 in good health. What was sequenced was blood T cells: a sorted CD56 or NKG2C T cell subset, CD4+ or CD8+ T cells, or bulk PBMC T cells (not recorded which). The CDR3 protein is CASSQNQGNEQFF.